This T cell receptor beta chain was sequenced for a study of T cells after yellow fever vaccination. The CDR3 extends over 14 amino acids. Germline CDR1 SGHTA, CDR2 FQGNSA. J was trimmed by 7 bases and V by 4 bases; bases with no gene match: 7. In making TCR cDNA, 5'RACE template switching added a universal primer site and UMIs to it. TCRdb passed the 5' RACE reads through MiXCR, listing each CDR3 protein once. Of 300,000 to 350,000 distinct CDR3 sequences detected, 3% to 4.5% appear once; the ten largest clones hold 20% to 25%. The sample holds a few counts of this clonotype. The rearrangement joins TRBV7-2 to TRBJ1-2; 9 positions agree with TRBD1. This sequence was found in a man younger than 30 who received the YFV17D yellow fever vaccine. Sequences were derived from PBMCs, sampled 5 days after the yellow fever booster vaccination. The CDR3 DNA is TGTGCCAGCAGCTCCCGGACAGGGGAGAGTGGCTACACCTTC. Encoded protein: CASSSRTGESGYTF.